The present T cell receptor beta chain was sequenced within a study of cytomegalovirus exposure and HLA in healthy donors. Notes on this clone: The antigen is not known.

Findings and limits, study-wide: Listed as cytomegalovirus-associated were roughly 180 TCR beta chains. Whilst most TCR sequences proved rare, a subset of public TCRs occurred across many donors.

This table comes from immunoSEQ multiplex PCR, and its TCRdb copy is limited to in-frame clones, with some not included. The repertoire holds around 34,000 clones, with roughly 91% as singletons. The CDR3 covers 13 residues. The junction had 4 bases not matched to a gene; V was cut back by 5 bases and J by 4 bases. CDR1 and CDR2 from the germline V gene are SQVTM and ANQGSEA. Separation from the roughly 670-subject first cohort characterized the roughly 120-subject validation cohort, to which the donors belonged. The sample comprised PBMCs. The rearrangement uses TRBV29-1 and TRBJ1-5, with TRBD1 identical over 8 bases. This TCR was sampled from a man younger than 30 in good health and CMV-seronegative. CDR3 sequence reads: CSVLQGENQPQHF. CDR3 nucleotide sequence: TGCAGCGTTTTACAGGGGGAAAATCAGCCCCAGCATTTT. Drawing the rest from reference TRBV29-1 and TRBJ1-5, the complete variable domain is SAVISQKPSRDICQRGTSLTIQCQVDSQVTMMFWYRQQPGQSLTLIATANQGSEATYESGFVIDKFPISRPNLTFSTLTVSNMSPEDSSIYLCSVLQGENQPQHFGDGTRLSIL.